These 26 T cell receptor beta chains were sequenced from one sample in a study of cytomegalovirus exposure and HLA in healthy donors. The PCR used 60 Vbeta and 13 Jbeta primers. Libraries were prepared by immunoSEQ multiplex PCR; TCRdb keeps only in-frame clonotypes and omits some of them. This table holds roughly 140,000 clones, approximately 9% found once. The specimen sequenced was PBMCs. The receptors originated from a male donor in good health and CMV-seronegative.

V is TRBV11-2 and J is TRBJ2-7; 11 positions agree with TRBD2. This CDR3 contains 17 residues. Germline V lookup: CDR1 SGHAT, CDR2 FQNNGV. V was pared by 6 bases and J by 4 bases, with 14 bases of the junction left unmatched. In nucleotides, the CDR3 is TGTGCCAGCAGGACAGGGACTAGCGGCTACTCTTTTTACGAGCAGTACTTC. Residues: CASRTGTSGYSFYEQYF.

This chain joins TRBV7-9 and TRBJ1-5; possible D gene TRBD1, 5 bases. CDR1 and CDR2 (germline): SEHNR, FQNEAQ (reference sequence). Trimming cost V 5 bases and J 2 bases, with 7 bases left between them. CDR3 length: 13 residues. The CDR3: CASSQGGNQPQHF. The CDR3 coding sequence is TGTGCCAGCAGCCAGGGTGGCAATCAGCCCCAGCATTTT.

The chain joins TRBV5-6 to TRBJ2-1; 7 nucleotides line up with TRBD2. This CDR3 contains 17 residues. The ends lost 3 bases at V and 6 bases at J; junction bases unmatched: 15. Germline V gene sequence: CDR1 SGHDT, CDR2 YYEEEE. In DNA form, the CDR3 reads TGTGCCAGCAGCTCACCCGGGGGAGGGCCTTCTCCCAATGAGCAGTTCTTC. It translates to CASSSPGGGPSPNEQFF.

Comments on this clone: The junction departs from the called germline gene at one end, perhaps through a read error. The J gene is TRBJ2-7, the V gene TRBV4-2; TRBD1 aligns across 7 bases. Germline V gene data show CDR1 as LGHNA and CDR2 as YNFKEQ. The CDR3 consists of 14 residues. Written as DNA, the CDR3 is TGTGCCAGCAGCCAGCCGGGACAGAACTACGAGCAGTGCTTC. The encoded protein is CASSQPGQNYEQCF.

In this sample, this clone turned up a few times. The V call is TRBV29-1, the J call TRBJ2-1; 8 nucleotides line up with TRBD1. Germline assignment: CDR1 SQVTM and CDR2 ANQGSEA. The CDR3 consists of 11 residues. The J segment lost 14 bases and the V segment lost 6 bases, leaving 9 bases of the junction unmatched. The DNA for the CDR3 is TGCAGCGTCGGGACAGGCCTAGGGAAGTTCTTC. Protein: CSVGTGLGKFF.

The chain couples TRBV28 to TRBJ2-5, with TRBD1 matching over 10 bases. The J call could be wrong; TRBJ2-7 is a better fit for the DNA end. Germline values: CDR1 MDHEN, CDR2 SYDVKM. This CDR3 contains 15 residues. CDR3 DNA: TGTGCCAGCAGTTTACGACAGGGGGCTAAATACGAGCAGTACTTC. Translation gives CASSLRQGAKYEQYF.

In this sample, this clone turned up a few times. The gene calls are TRBV7-3 and TRBJ2-2, with 16 nucleotides matching TRBD2. Germline V gives CDR1 SGHTA, CDR2 FQGTGA. The CDR3 loop spans 18 amino acids. V lost 4 bases and J lost 8; bases outside the gene matches: 10. In DNA form, the CDR3 reads TGTGCCAGCAGCTCACCAGGGACTAGCGGGGGGGCTGCGGGGGAGCTGTTTTTT. This codes for CASSSPGTSGGAAGELFF.

This clone has a handful of counts. This rearrangement joins TRBV6-5 to TRBJ2-1, with no clear D. The germline V gene has CDR1 MNHEY and CDR2 SVGAGI. Deletions cut 4 bases from V and 0 bases from J, with 7 bases between. The CDR3 consists of 14 residues. CDR3 loop: CASSSLVSYNEQFF. Here the CDR3 DNA reads TGTGCCAGCAGTTCCCTAGTCTCCTACAATGAGCAGTTCTTC.

The V and J genes are TRBV15 and TRBJ2-5, with 7 bases aligning to TRBD1. The CDR3 has 13 residues. Germline V lookup: CDR1 LNHNV, CDR2 YYDKDF (reference sequence). Trimming removed 7 bases from V and 3 bases from J; junction bases left unmatched: 5. This CDR3 reads CATTRDSKETQYF. Written as DNA, the CDR3 is TGTGCCACCACCAGGGACAGTAAAGAGACCCAGTACTTC.

This clone was counted only a few times. The chain combines TRBV4-3 with TRBJ2-7; 8 nucleotides line up with TRBD1. The V and J ends lost 1 base and 7 bases, in that order; junction bases with no gene match: 3. This CDR3 comprises 13 residues. The germline CDR1 and CDR2 sequences are LGHNA and YSLEER. CDR3 DNA: TGCGCCAGCAGCCAAGGGACAGGGCGGGAGCAGTACTTC. Translating gives CASSQGTGREQYF.

The CDR3 reads CASTTGGPLGTDTQYF. CDR3 DNA: TGTGCCAGCACCACCGGAGGCCCCCTTGGCACAGATACGCAGTATTTT. J is TRBJ2-3 and V is TRBV7-9; a possible D gene is TRBD2 (5 bases). Looked up from germline, CDR1 is SEHNR and CDR2 is FQNEAQ (reference sequence). The CDR3 extends over 16 amino acids. V lost 7 bases to trimming and J lost 1 base, with 18 bases between them.

The chain couples TRBV9 to TRBJ2-5, with TRBD1 matching 9 bases. The V gene end was trimmed by 2 bases and the J gene end by 0 bases; junction bases not matched to a gene: 2. This CDR3 contains 15 residues. Germline CDR1 reads SGDLS; CDR2 reads YYNGEE. The CDR3 sequence: CASSVGQGHQETQYF. The CDR3, as DNA: TGTGCCAGCAGCGTGGGACAGGGTCACCAAGAGACCCAGTACTTC.

The table lists this clone with a few counts. Here the CDR3 reads CASSLGLAGALSYNEQFF. The CDR3 DNA reads as TGCGCCAGCAGCCTGGGACTAGCGGGGGCCCTCTCCTACAATGAGCAGTTCTTC. The chain links TRBV5-1 to TRBJ2-1; TRBD2 matches at 14 bases. Germline V lookup: CDR1 SGHRS, CDR2 YFSETQ. CDR3 length: 18 amino acids. V was pared by 4 bases and J by 0 bases, with 6 bases of the junction left unmatched.

This chain joins TRBV19 and TRBJ2-6, with 11 bases identical to TRBD1. Germline V gene data show CDR1 as LNHDA and CDR2 as SQIVND (reference sequence). The length of the CDR3 is 18 residues. Trimming at V came to 2 bases and at J to 0 bases, leaving 3 bases not matched to a gene. CDR3 in DNA: TGTGCCAGTAGTATACGGGGGACAGGGGGCTCTGGGGCCAACGTCCTGACTTTC. This codes for CASSIRGTGGSGANVLTF.

The chain has TRBV9 and TRBJ2-1; 12 nucleotides match TRBD2. With V trimmed by 4 bases and J by 13 bases, 6 bases remained unmatched. Per germline, CDR1 SGDLS and CDR2 YYNGEE. The CDR3 has 13 residues. The CDR3: CASSLGLAGIQFF. Written as DNA, the CDR3 is TGTGCCAGCAGCCTCGGACTAGCGGGGATACAGTTCTTC.

The J gene is TRBJ1-5, the V gene TRBV25-1; TRBD1 matches 8 bases. V trimming: 5 bases; J trimming: 5 bases; junction bases outside the gene matches: 8. Germline CDR1 reads MGHDK; CDR2 reads SYGVNS. The CDR3 covers 15 residues. As DNA, the CDR3 is TGTGCCAGCAGTCGGACAGGGAGGCCCGATCAGCCCCAGCATTTT. Translating it yields CASSRTGRPDQPQHF.

V usage is TRBV5-1 and J usage is TRBJ1-3; D is undetermined. Trimming left V 2 bases short and J 6 bases short, with 15 bases between. The CDR3 spans 15 residues. CDR1 is SGHRS and CDR2 is YFSETQ in the germline V gene. CDR3 nucleotides: TGCGCCAGCAGCTTCGTTCCCGGGGTCGAAAACACCATATATTTT. Translated, it gives CASSFVPGVENTIYF.

The chain combines TRBV9 with TRBJ1-3; 9 positions agree with TRBD1. The CDR3 consists of 15 residues. Looked up from germline, CDR1 is SGDLS and CDR2 is YYNGEE. Germline trimming cut 4 bases from V and 2 bases from J; bases unmatched to any gene: 4. This chain's CDR3 is CASSRRTGAGNTIYF. The CDR3 coding sequence is TGTGCCAGCAGCCGACGGACAGGGGCTGGAAACACCATATATTTT. Combining the CDR3 with reference TRBV9 and TRBJ1-3 gives the whole variable domain DSGVTQTPKHLITATGQRVTLRCSPRSGDLSVYWYQQSLDQGLQFLIQYYNGEERAKGNILERFSAQQFPDLHSELNLSSLELGDSALYFCASSRRTGAGNTIYFGEGSWLTVV.

This clone has a handful of counts. This chain links TRBV28 with TRBJ1-4; 8 bases match TRBD1. V lost 8 bases, J lost 4 bases, and 9 bases stayed unmatched. The germline V gene encodes CDR1 MDHEN and CDR2 SYDVKM. The CDR3 has 15 amino acids. In DNA form, the CDR3 reads TGTGCCAGCGGGGCGACAGGGGCGAATAATGAAAAACTGTTTTTT. This encodes CASGATGANNEKLFF.

This clone was counted between two and nine times. The chain carries TRBV28 and TRBJ2-7; 7 bases align to TRBD2. This CDR3 comprises 13 residues. Germline V lookup: CDR1 MDHEN, CDR2 SYDVKM. V shed 6 bases, J shed 2 bases, and the junction held 4 bases outside the gene matches. CDR3 bases: TGTGCCAGCAGCCGAAGCGGGACCTACGAGCAGTACTTC. Protein sequence: CASSRSGTYEQYF.

This clone has more than one count but fewer than ten. This chain connects TRBV30 to TRBJ1-1; D is unclear. Trimming stripped 4 bases from V and 2 bases from J, with 11 bases between. This CDR3 has 13 amino acids. Germline CDR1 reads GTSNPN; CDR2 reads SVGIG (reference sequence). Written as DNA, the CDR3 is TGTGCCTGGATAGGCAGGCGAAACACTGAAGCTTTCTTT. This translates into CAWIGRRNTEAFF.

This clone appeared a few times. V usage is TRBV4-3 and J usage is TRBJ1-3, with a possible D match to TRBD1 (6 bases). Looked up from germline, CDR1 is LGHNA and CDR2 is YSLEER. This CDR3 has 15 amino acids. The V and J ends lost 4 bases and 0 bases respectively, with 10 bases between them. The CDR3 DNA reads TGCGCCAGCAGCCCCAGGGGAGTCTCTGGAAACACCATATATTTT. It yields the protein CASSPRGVSGNTIYF.

There are a few counts of this clone. The chain joins TRBV27 to TRBJ1-2; the match to TRBD1 covers 8 bases. The CDR3 runs 14 residues. Germline V lookup: CDR1 MNHEY, CDR2 SMNVEV (reference sequence). With V trimmed by 8 bases and J by 3 bases, 8 bases remained unmatched. In DNA form, the CDR3 reads TGTGCCAGCCGACTCTCAGGGGGCGACTATGGCTACACCTTC. Translation gives CASRLSGGDYGYTF.

This clone was seen only a few times. CDR3 nucleotide sequence: TGTGCCAGCAGCGGACGACAGAGTATAGGAGAGACCCAGTACTTC. Its protein product is CASSGRQSIGETQYF. The chain employs TRBV9 and TRBJ2-5, with a tentative D call TRBD1 (5 bases). Germline CDR1 SGDLS, CDR2 YYNGEE. The CDR3 is 15 amino acids. V lost 3 bases and J 4 bases, leaving 16 bases between the germline ends. Combining the CDR3 with reference TRBV9 and TRBJ2-5 gives the whole variable domain DSGVTQTPKHLITATGQRVTLRCSPRSGDLSVYWYQQSLDQGLQFLIQYYNGEERAKGNILERFSAQQFPDLHSELNLSSLELGDSALYFCASSGRQSIGETQYFGPGTRLLVL.

This clone was seen a few times. The chain employs TRBV28 and TRBJ2-3; D remains unclear. Deletions cut 8 bases from V and 0 bases from J, with 30 bases between. Germline V lookup: CDR1 MDHEN, CDR2 SYDVKM. The CDR3 has 20 residues. The CDR3: CASRNLKALHWSGSTDTQYF. DNA for the CDR3: TGTGCCAGCCGGAACTTAAAAGCGCTCCACTGGTCGGGTAGCACAGATACGCAGTATTTT.

This clone was counted a few times. The chain links TRBV30 to TRBJ1-2, with TRBD1 identical over 9 bases. J gave up 4 bases and V 5 bases, and 2 bases lay outside the gene matches. Germline-derived CDR1 and CDR2 are GTSNPN and SVGIG (reference sequence). The CDR3 contains 12 residues. The CDR3 here is CAWDRGAYGYTF. Here the CDR3 DNA reads TGTGCCTGGGACAGGGGGGCCTATGGCTACACCTTC.